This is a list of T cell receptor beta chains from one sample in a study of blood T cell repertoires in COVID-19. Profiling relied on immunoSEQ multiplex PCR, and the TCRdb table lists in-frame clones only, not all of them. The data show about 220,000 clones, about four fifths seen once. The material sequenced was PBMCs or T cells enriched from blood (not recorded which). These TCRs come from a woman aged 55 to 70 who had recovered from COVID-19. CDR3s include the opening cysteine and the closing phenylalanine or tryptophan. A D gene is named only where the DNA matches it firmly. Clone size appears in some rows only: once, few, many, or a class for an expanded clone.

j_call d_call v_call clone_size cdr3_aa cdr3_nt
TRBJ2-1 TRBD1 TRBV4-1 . CASSSPGTGGNNEQFF TGCGCCAGCAGCTCCCCCGGGACAGGGGGAAACAATGAGCAGTTCTTC
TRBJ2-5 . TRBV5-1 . CASSLGEGGRKTQYF TGCGCCAGCAGCTTGGGAGAGGGGGGGAGAAAGACCCAGTACTTC
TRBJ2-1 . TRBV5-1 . CASSLALMDEQFF TGCGCCAGCAGCTTGGCCCTAATGGATGAGCAGTTCTTC
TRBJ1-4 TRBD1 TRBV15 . CATSRDRGREKLFF TGTGCCACCAGCAGAGATAGGGGGCGGGAAAAACTGTTTTTT
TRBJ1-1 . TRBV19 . CASTLGRATEAFF TGTGCCAGTACCCTGGGCAGGGCAACTGAAGCTTTCTTT
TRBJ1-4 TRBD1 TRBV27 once CASSLLRGLTNEKLFF TGTGCCAGCAGTTTACTAAGGGGGCTAACTAATGAAAAACTGTTTTTT
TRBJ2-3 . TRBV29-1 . CSAPKSGAGSTDTQYF TGCAGCGCCCCCAAGTCTGGGGCAGGGAGCACAGATACGCAGTATTTT
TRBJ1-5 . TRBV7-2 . CASSLESGFSNQPQHF TGTGCCAGCAGCTTAGAGTCCGGTTTTAGCAATCAGCCCCAGCATTTT
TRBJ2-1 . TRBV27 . CASKRGRGATAGGEQFF TGTGCCAGCAAGAGGGGCCGGGGGGCCACTGCGGGTGGTGAGCAGTTCTTC
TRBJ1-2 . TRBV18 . CASSYWEQDNGYTF TGTGCCAGCTCATATTGGGAACAGGATAATGGCTACACCTTC
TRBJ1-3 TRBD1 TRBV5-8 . CASSTGQGGPGNTIYF TGTGCCAGCAGCACCGGACAGGGAGGGCCTGGAAACACCATATATTTT
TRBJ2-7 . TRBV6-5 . CASSSEGGSYEQYF TGTGCCAGCAGTTCCGAGGGGGGGAGCTACGAGCAGTACTTC
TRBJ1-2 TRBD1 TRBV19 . CASSINFDRGGYTF TGTGCCAGTAGTATCAACTTTGACAGGGGTGGCTACACCTTC
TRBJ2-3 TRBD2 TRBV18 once CASSPGTSGPWDTQYF TGTGCCAGCTCACCAGGGACTAGCGGGCCTTGGGATACGCAGTATTTT
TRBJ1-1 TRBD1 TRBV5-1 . CASSPTFRQGWNTEAFF TGCGCCAGCAGCCCGACCTTTAGACAGGGATGGAACACTGAAGCTTTCTTT
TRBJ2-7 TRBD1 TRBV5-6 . CASSGGTGSEQYF TGTGCCAGCAGCGGTGGGACAGGGAGCGAGCAGTACTTC
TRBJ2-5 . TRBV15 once CATSRVRDAQETQYF TGTGCCACCAGCAGAGTGCGGGACGCCCAAGAGACCCAGTACTTC
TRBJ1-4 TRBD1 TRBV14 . CASSDTGGVGEKLFF TGTGCCAGCAGCGACACAGGGGGAGTAGGGGAAAAACTGTTTTTT
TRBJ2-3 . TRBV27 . CASSYASDTDTQYF TGTGCCAGCAGTTACGCTAGCGATACAGATACGCAGTATTTT
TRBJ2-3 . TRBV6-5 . CASSRRDSSDTQYF TGTGCCAGCAGCCGGCGGGACAGTTCAGATACGCAGTATTTT